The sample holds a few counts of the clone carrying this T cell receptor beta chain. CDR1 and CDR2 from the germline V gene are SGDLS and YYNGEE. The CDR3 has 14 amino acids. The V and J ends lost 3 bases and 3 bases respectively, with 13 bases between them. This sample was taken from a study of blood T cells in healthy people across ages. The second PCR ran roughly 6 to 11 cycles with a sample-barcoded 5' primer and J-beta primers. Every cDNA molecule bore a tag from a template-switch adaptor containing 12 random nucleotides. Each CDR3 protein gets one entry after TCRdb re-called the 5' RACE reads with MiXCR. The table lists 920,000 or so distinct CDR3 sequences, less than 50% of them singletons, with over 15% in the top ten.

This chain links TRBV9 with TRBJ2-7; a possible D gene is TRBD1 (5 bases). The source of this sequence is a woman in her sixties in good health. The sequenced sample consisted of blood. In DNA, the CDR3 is TGTGCCAGCAGCGAAGGGGTTCAGGGCTACGAGCAGTACTTC. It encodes CASSEGVQGYEQYF.